The text below deals with one T cell receptor beta chain. Its antigen is unidentified. This CDR3 comprises 13 residues. The germline gives CDR1 SGHRS, CDR2 YFSETQ. The ends were cut back, 4 bases at V and 1 base at J, with 5 bases in the middle. Clones were sequenced by immunoSEQ multiplex PCR, and TCRdb holds only the in-frame ones, with some missing. The repertoire holds roughly 35,000 clones, with about four fifths as singletons. These data originate in a study of T cell responses to AZD1222 COVID-19 vaccine. General study points: Following two doses of AZD1222, Spike-specific TCR breadth and depth rose. Donors skewed white British and female; clonal diversity was possibly underestimated.

J is TRBJ2-2 and V is TRBV5-1; D uncertain. Source: peripheral blood, taken 28 days after the second AZD1222 dose. The receptor's source is an adult who received the AZD1222 COVID-19 vaccine. CDR3: CASSPQNTGELFF. Written as DNA, the CDR3 is TGCGCCAGCAGCCCCCAGAACACCGGGGAGCTGTTTTTT. The full variable domain, completed using reference TRBV5-1 and TRBJ2-2, is KAGVTQTPRYLIKTRGQQVTLSCSPISGHRSVSWYQQTPGQGLQFLFEYFSETQRNKGNFPGRFSGRQFSNSRSEMNVSTLELGDSALYLCASSPQNTGELFFGEGSRLTVL.